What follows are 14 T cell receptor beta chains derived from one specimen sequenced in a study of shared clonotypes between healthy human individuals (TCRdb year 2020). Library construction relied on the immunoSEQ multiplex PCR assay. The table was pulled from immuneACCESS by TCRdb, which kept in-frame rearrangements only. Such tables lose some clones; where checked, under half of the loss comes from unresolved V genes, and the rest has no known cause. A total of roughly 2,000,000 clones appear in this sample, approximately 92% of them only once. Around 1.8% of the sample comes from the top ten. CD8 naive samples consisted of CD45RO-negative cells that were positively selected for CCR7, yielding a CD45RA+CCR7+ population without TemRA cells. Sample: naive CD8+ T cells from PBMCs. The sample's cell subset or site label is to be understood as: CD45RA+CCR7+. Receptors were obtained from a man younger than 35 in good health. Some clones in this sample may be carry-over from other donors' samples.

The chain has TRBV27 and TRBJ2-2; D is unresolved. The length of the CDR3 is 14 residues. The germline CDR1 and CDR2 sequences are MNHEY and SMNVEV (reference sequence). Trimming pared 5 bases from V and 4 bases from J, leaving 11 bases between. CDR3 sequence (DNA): TGTGCCAGCAGTGACGGTCGGGCCACCGGGGAGCTGTTTTTT. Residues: CASSDGRATGELFF.

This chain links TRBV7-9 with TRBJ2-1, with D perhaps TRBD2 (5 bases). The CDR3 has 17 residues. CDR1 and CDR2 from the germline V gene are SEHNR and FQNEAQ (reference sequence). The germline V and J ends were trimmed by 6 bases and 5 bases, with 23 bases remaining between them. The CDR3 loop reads CASSPPRGLSPHNEQFF. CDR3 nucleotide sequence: TGTGCCAGCAGTCCCCCCCGAGGACTCAGCCCCCACAATGAGCAGTTCTTC.

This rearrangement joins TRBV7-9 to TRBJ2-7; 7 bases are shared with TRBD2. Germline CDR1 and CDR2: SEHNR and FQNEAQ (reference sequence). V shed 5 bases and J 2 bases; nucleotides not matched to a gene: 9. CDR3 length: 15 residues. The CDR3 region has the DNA TGTGCCAGCAGCCAGCGACTAGCCCCGACCTACGAGCAGTACTTC. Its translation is CASSQRLAPTYEQYF. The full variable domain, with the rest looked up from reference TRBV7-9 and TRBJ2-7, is DTGVSQNPRHKITKRGQNVTFRCDPISEHNRLYWYRQTLGQGPEFLTYFQNEAQLEKSRLLSDRFSAERPKGSFSTLEIQRTEQGDSAMYLCASSQRLAPTYEQYFGPGTRLTVT.

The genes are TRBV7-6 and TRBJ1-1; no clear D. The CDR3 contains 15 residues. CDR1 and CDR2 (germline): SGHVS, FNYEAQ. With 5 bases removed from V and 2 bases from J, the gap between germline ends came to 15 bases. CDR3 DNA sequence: TGTGCCAGCAGCCCCTCTCTCGGCAGAAACACTGAAGCTTTCTTT. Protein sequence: CASSPSLGRNTEAFF.

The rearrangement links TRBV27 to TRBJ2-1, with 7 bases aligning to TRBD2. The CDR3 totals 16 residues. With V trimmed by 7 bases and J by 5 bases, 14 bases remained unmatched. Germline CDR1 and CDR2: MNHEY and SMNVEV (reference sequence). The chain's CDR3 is CASNPAGKYYDNEQFF. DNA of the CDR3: TGTGCCAGCAACCCAGCGGGAAAATACTATGACAATGAGCAGTTCTTC.

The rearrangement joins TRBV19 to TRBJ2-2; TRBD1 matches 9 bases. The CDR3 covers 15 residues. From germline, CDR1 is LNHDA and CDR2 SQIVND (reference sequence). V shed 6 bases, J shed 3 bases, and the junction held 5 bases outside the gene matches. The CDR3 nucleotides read TGTGCCAGTAGGGGGACAGGGAAGGACACCGGGGAGCTGTTTTTT. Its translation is CASRGTGKDTGELFF.

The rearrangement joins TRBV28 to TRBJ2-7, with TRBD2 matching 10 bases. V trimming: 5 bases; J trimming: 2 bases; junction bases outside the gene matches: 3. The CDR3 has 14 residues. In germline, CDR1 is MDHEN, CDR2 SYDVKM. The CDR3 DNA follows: TGTGCCAGCAGTCAAAGCGGGAGGGCCTACGAGCAGTACTTC. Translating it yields CASSQSGRAYEQYF.

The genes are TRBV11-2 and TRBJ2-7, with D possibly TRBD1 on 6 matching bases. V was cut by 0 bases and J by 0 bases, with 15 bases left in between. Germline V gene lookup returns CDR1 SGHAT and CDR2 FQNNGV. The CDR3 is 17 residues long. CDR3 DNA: TGTGCCAGCAGCTTAGAATCTCGTCAGGGGTTCTCCTACGAGCAGTACTTC. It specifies CASSLESRQGFSYEQYF. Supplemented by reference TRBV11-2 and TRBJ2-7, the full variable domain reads EAGVAQSPRYKIIEKRQSVAFWCNPISGHATLYWYQQILGQGPKLLIQFQNNGVVDDSQLPKDRFSAERLKGVDSTLKIQPAKLEDSAVYLCASSLESRQGFSYEQYFGPGTRLTVT.

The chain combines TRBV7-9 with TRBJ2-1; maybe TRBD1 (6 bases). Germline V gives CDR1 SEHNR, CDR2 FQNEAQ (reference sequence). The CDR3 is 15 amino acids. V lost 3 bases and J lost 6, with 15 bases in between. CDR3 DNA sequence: TGTGCCAGCAGCTTGGGGGTGGGGGCTCCCAATGAGCAGTTCTTC. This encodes CASSLGVGAPNEQFF.

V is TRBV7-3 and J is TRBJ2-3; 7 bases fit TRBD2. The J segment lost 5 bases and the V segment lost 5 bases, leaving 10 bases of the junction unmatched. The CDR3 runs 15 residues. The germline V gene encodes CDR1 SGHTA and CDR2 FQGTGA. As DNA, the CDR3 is TGTGCCAGCAGCGAAAATGGCGGGAGAAGAGATACGCAGTATTTT. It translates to CASSENGGRRDTQYF.

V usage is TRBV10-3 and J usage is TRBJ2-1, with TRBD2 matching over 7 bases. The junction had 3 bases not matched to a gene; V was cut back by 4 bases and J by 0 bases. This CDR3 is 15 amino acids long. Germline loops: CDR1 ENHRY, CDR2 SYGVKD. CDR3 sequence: CAISGREASYNEQFF. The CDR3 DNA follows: TGTGCCATCAGTGGTCGGGAGGCCTCCTACAATGAGCAGTTCTTC.

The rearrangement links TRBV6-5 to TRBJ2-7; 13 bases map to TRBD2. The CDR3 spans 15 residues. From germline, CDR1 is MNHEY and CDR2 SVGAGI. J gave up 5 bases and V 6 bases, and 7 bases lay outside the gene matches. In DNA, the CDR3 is TGTGCCAGCAGCCAAGGACTAGCGGGAGTCCACGAGCAGTACTTC. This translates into CASSQGLAGVHEQYF.

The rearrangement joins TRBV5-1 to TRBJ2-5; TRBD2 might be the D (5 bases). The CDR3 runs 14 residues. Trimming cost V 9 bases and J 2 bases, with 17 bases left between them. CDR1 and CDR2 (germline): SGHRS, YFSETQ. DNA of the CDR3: TGCGCCACCGGGAAGGAGAGCATACAAGAGACCCAGTACTTC. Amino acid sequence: CATGKESIQETQYF.

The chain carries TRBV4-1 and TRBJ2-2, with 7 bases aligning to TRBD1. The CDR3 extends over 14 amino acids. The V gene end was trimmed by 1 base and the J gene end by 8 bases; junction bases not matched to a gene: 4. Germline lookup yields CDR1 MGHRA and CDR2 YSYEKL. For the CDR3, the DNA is TGCGCCAGCAGCCAAGGACAGGGCTGGGGGGAGCTGTTTTTT. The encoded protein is CASSQGQGWGELFF.